Listed here are 19 T cell receptor beta chains from one sample, sequenced in a study of PD-L1 blockade in urothelial cancer. Sequencing was performed with immunoSEQ multiplex PCR; in TCRdb, only in-frame clones are kept and a portion is missing. The sample shows about 100,000 clones, around 93% of them seen only once. The source material was PBMCs, sampled around atezolizumab (anti-PD-L1) treatment. These receptors all come from a woman older than 75 with urothelial cancer.

The chain links TRBV19 to TRBJ1-5; weak D call: TRBD1 (6 bases). V lost 8 bases to trimming and J lost 3 bases, with 8 bases between them. This CDR3 comprises 12 residues. CDR1 and CDR2 (germline): LNHDA, SQIVND (reference sequence). CDR3 coding DNA: TGTGCCAGTGGACAGAACAATCAGCCCCAGCATTTT. It encodes CASGQNNQPQHF.

The V call is TRBV30, the J call TRBJ2-3; D unclear. The V and J ends lost 0 bases and 1 base respectively, with 11 bases between them. This CDR3 is 15 amino acids long. CDR1 and CDR2 from the germline V gene are GTSNPN and SVGIG (reference sequence). The CDR3 DNA is TGTGCCTGGAGTGTCCTCTCCCCGGGCACAGATACGCAGTATTTT. It is translated as CAWSVLSPGTDTQYF.

The chain is built from TRBV5-1 and TRBJ2-7; 7 bases fit TRBD1. V shed 4 bases and J 1 base; nucleotides not matched to a gene: 2. The CDR3 contains 13 residues. Germline-derived CDR1 and CDR2 are SGHRS and YFSETQ. This chain's CDR3 is CASSPQGSYEQYF. DNA of the CDR3: TGCGCCAGCAGCCCACAGGGGTCCTACGAGCAGTACTTC. Using reference TRBV5-1 and TRBJ2-7 for the parts outside the CDR3, the full variable domain is KAGVTQTPRYLIKTRGQQVTLSCSPISGHRSVSWYQQTPGQGLQFLFEYFSETQRNKGNFPGRFSGRQFSNSRSEMNVSTLELGDSALYLCASSPQGSYEQYFGPGTRLTVT.

The DNA of the CDR3 is TGTGCCAGCAGCTTGGACAGTTCTAACTATGGCTACACCTTC. This gives the protein CASSLDSSNYGYTF. The rearrangement uses TRBV7-3 and TRBJ1-2, with D possibly TRBD1 on 6 matching bases. The CDR3 sequence is 14 residues long. Germline CDR1 is SGHTA and CDR2 is FQGTGA. V gave up 3 bases and J gave up 0 bases, with 8 bases separating them.

The rearrangement uses TRBV5-6 and TRBJ2-6; D gene unclear. Trimming removed 4 bases at V and 0 bases at J, with 14 bases between. The CDR3 runs 17 residues. CDR1 and CDR2 from the germline V gene are SGHDT and YYEEEE. The CDR3: CASSPLEVFSGANVLTF. CDR3 nucleotide sequence: TGTGCCAGCAGCCCGTTAGAAGTATTCTCTGGGGCCAACGTCCTGACTTTC.

The chain has TRBV11-2 and TRBJ2-2; D is perhaps TRBD1 (5 bases). The CDR3 extends over 16 amino acids. CDR1 and CDR2 from the germline V gene are SGHAT and FQNNGV. Trimming removed 3 bases at V and 0 bases at J, with 11 bases between. The CDR3 protein is CASSFSGLANTGELFF. CDR3 bases: TGTGCCAGCAGCTTTTCAGGGTTGGCGAACACCGGGGAGCTGTTTTTT.

V gene TRBV18 combines with J gene TRBJ1-3, with D unresolved. This CDR3 has 13 amino acids. Deletions cut 8 bases from V and 6 bases from J, with 14 bases between. Germline values: CDR1 KGHSH, CDR2 LQKENI. CDR3 DNA sequence: TGTGCCAGCAGGTTCGGAGCGGAAAACACCATATATTTT. This translates into CASRFGAENTIYF.

The genes are TRBV30 and TRBJ2-3; 8 positions agree with TRBD1. The germline CDR1 and CDR2 sequences are GTSNPN and SVGIG (reference sequence). CDR3 size: 14 residues. J lost 4 bases, V lost 4 bases, and 7 bases had no gene match. The CDR3 DNA reads as TGTGCCTGGATAAGGCCAGGGGGCGCAGATACGCAGTATTTT. This sequence encodes CAWIRPGGADTQYF.

The gene calls are TRBV9 and TRBJ2-2; the D gene is possibly TRBD1 (5 bases). CDR3 length: 14 residues. CDR1 SGDLS and CDR2 YYNGEE come from the germline V gene. Trimming took off 1 base at V and 5 bases at J, with 9 bases between the two ends. The CDR3 nucleotides are TGTGCCAGCAGCGTACAGGGCAAAACCGGGGAGCTGTTTTTT. This sequence encodes CASSVQGKTGELFF.

This clone appeared a few times. This chain joins TRBV28 and TRBJ1-1; D remains unclear. This CDR3 comprises 11 residues. The germline V and J ends were trimmed by 10 bases and 3 bases, with 9 bases remaining between them. Per the germline V gene, CDR1 is MDHEN and CDR2 is SYDVKM. CDR3 loop: CATWSYTEAFF. DNA of the CDR3: TGTGCCACCTGGAGCTACACTGAAGCTTTCTTT.

The J gene is TRBJ2-6, the V gene TRBV5-5, with D perhaps TRBD2 (7 bases). Trimming cost V 4 bases and J 2 bases, with 13 bases left between them. This CDR3 contains 16 residues. Germline V lookup: CDR1 SGHKS, CDR2 YYEKEE (reference sequence). This chain's CDR3 is CASSTAGDTGANVLTF. Here the CDR3 DNA reads TGTGCCAGCAGCACGGCGGGGGACACTGGGGCCAACGTCCTGACTTTC.

Here the CDR3 reads CASSLVGSSYNEQFF. For the CDR3, the DNA is TGTGCCAGCAGCTTAGTGGGGAGCTCCTACAATGAGCAGTTCTTC. The chain recombines TRBV11-2 with TRBJ2-1, with a weak D call TRBD2 (5 bases). This CDR3 has 15 residues. V gave up 1 base and J gave up 0 bases, with 7 bases separating them. Germline CDR1 reads SGHAT; CDR2 reads FQNNGV. The variable domain in full, completed from reference TRBV11-2 and TRBJ2-1, reads EAGVAQSPRYKIIEKRQSVAFWCNPISGHATLYWYQQILGQGPKLLIQFQNNGVVDDSQLPKDRFSAERLKGVDSTLKIQPAKLEDSAVYLCASSLVGSSYNEQFFGPGTRLTVL.

The rearrangement links TRBV19 to TRBJ2-1; possibly TRBD1 for D (6 bases). Trimming removed 6 bases at V and 8 bases at J, with 20 bases between. Per the germline V gene, CDR1 is LNHDA and CDR2 is SQIVND (reference sequence). CDR3 size: 15 residues. The CDR3 region is CASSPPGVLLDEQFF. CDR3 nucleotides: TGTGCCAGTAGCCCCCCAGGGGTTCTGTTGGATGAGCAGTTCTTC.

CDR3 sequence (DNA): TGTGCCATCAGTGAAGCGGACAGGGGGCTGTACGAGCAGTACTTC. The encoded protein is CAISEADRGLYEQYF. The V gene is TRBV10-3, the J gene TRBJ2-7, with 11 nucleotides matching TRBD1. Losses at the gene ends were 3 bases for V and 4 bases for J; bases not matched to a gene: 5. Germline V gene data show CDR1 as ENHRY and CDR2 as SYGVKD. This CDR3 comprises 15 residues.

V is TRBV6-1 and J is TRBJ2-1, with D possibly being TRBD1 (6 bases). Germline CDR1 is MNHNS and CDR2 is SASEGT. V was cut by 7 bases and J by 9 bases, with 19 bases left in between. The CDR3 contains 14 residues. The CDR3, as DNA: TGTGCCAGCATTGTCCAGGGGTCGGGCGGTGAGCAGTTCTTC. Encoded protein: CASIVQGSGGEQFF.

The genes are TRBV30 and TRBJ2-5, with D possibly matching TRBD2 (5 bases). V dropped 3 bases and J dropped 1 base, with 6 bases sitting between them. Germline V gene data show CDR1 as GTSNPN and CDR2 as SVGIG (reference sequence). CDR3 size: 12 residues. This chain's CDR3 is CAWSLAQETQYF. DNA for the CDR3: TGTGCCTGGAGCCTAGCCCAAGAGACCCAGTACTTC.

The V and J genes are TRBV5-1 and TRBJ2-1, with 10 bases identical to TRBD1. The CDR3 totals 15 residues. V shed 0 bases and J 7 bases; nucleotides not matched to a gene: 4. Germline CDR1 SGHRS, CDR2 YFSETQ. The CDR3 spells CASSLADRGPNEQFF. DNA of the CDR3: TGCGCCAGCAGCTTGGCCGACAGGGGGCCTAATGAGCAGTTCTTC.

V usage is TRBV27 and J usage is TRBJ2-3; 12 positions match TRBD2. The V segment lost 5 bases and the J segment 3 bases; nucleotides outside the gene matches: 3. This CDR3 has 15 amino acids. Germline V gene data show CDR1 as MNHEY and CDR2 as SMNVEV (reference sequence). CDR3 in amino acids: CASSPGLAGTDTQYF. The DNA for the CDR3 is TGTGCCAGCAGTCCCGGACTAGCGGGAACAGATACGCAGTATTTT.

This clone was counted a few times. The chain has TRBV30 and TRBJ1-3; perhaps TRBD1 as D (5 bases). The germline V gene has CDR1 GTSNPN and CDR2 SVGIG (reference sequence). The V end was cut by 7 bases, the J end by 2 bases, with 12 bases between. This CDR3 spans 13 amino acids. CDR3 residues: CAFRGGAGNTIYF. The CDR3 DNA reads as TGTGCCTTCCGTGGGGGGGCTGGAAACACCATATATTTT.